The text below deals with one TCR beta chain. Sample treatment: around 19 received Ad26.COV2.S at low or high dose, single or two shots; 5 received placebo; per-sample allocation not given. Each sample was drawn 63 days after the first injection (of vaccine or placebo). Its platform was an Ad26 vector, and its expressed antigen was Wuhan-strain SARS-CoV-2 spike. This table comes from immunoSEQ multiplex PCR, and its TCRdb copy is limited to in-frame clones, with some not included. The profile shows about 400,000 clones, approximately 90% of them singletons. This record comes from a study of Ad26.COV2.S vaccination and SARS-CoV-2 variants. This CDR3 comprises 14 residues. Germline lookup yields CDR1 MDHEN and CDR2 SYDVKM. With V trimmed by 5 bases and J by 5 bases, 6 bases remained unmatched.

The chain joins TRBV28 to TRBJ1-5; 7 bases map to TRBD1. This sequence was found in a person aged 18 to 59 who received the Ad26.COV2.S COVID-19 vaccine or a placebo. Sequences were derived from peripheral blood, sampled in a trial of Ad26.COV2.S vaccine versus placebo. In nucleotides, the CDR3 is TGTGCCAGCAGTACTCAGGGGGGGCATCAGCCCCAGCATTTT. Protein sequence: CASSTQGGHQPQHF.